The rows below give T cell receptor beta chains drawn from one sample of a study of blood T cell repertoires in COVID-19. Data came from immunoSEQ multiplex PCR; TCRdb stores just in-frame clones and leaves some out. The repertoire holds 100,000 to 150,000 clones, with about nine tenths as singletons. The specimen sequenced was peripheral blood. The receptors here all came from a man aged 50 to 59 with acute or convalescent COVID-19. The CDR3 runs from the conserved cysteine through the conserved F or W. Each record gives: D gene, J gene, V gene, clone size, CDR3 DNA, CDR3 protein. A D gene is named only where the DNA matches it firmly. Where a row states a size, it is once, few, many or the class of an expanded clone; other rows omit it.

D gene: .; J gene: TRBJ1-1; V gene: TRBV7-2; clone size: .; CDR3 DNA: TGTGCCAGCAGCTTAACCAGGAACACTGAAGCTTTCTTT; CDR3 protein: CASSLTRNTEAFF
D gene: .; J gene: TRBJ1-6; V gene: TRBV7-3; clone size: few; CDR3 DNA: TGTGCCAGCAGCCGGGGGGATTATTCACCCCTCCACTTT; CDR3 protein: CASSRGDYSPLHF
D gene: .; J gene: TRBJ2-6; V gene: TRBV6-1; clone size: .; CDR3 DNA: TGTGCCAGCAGTGAAGTCTATGTGACAGGAGTCCTGACTTTC; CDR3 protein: CASSEVYVTGVLTF
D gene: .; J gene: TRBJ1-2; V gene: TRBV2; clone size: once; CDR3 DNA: TGTGCCAGCAGTGAACAACAGGTTTATGGCTACACCTTC; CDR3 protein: CASSEQQVYGYTF
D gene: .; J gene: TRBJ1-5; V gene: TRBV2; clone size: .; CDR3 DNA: TGTGCCAGCAGTCAATCCTATAGCAATCAGCCCCAGCATTTT; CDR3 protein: CASSQSYSNQPQHF
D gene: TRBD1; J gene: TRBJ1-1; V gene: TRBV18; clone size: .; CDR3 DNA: TGTGCCAGCTCACGAACAGACAGGGGGGGCACTGAAGCTTTCTTT; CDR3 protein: CASSRTDRGGTEAFF
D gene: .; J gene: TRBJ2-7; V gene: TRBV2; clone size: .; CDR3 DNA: TGTGCCAGCAGTATAGACAGCTACGAGCAGTACTTC; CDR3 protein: CASSIDSYEQYF
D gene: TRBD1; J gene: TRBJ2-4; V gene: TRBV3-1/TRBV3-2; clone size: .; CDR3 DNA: TGTGCCAGCAGCCAACAGGGGGCGAACATTCAGTACTTC; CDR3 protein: CASSQQGANIQYF
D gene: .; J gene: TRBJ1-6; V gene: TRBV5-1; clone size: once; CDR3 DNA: TGCGCCAGCAGCTTAAGGGGTTGGAATTCACCCCTCCACTTT; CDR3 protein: CASSLRGWNSPLHF
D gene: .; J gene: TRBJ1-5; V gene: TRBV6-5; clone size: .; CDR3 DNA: TGTGCCAGCCTTAATAATTCTCCAGGGCGGCCCCAGCATTTT; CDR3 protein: CASLNNSPGRPQHF
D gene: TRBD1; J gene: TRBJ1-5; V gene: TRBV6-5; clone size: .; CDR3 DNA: TGTGCCAGCAGTATTGGACAGGGGAATCAGCCCCAGCATTTT; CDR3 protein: CASSIGQGNQPQHF
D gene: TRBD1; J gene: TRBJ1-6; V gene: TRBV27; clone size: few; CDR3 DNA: TGTGCCAGCAGTTTATACAGGGGTAGGGATTCACCCCTCCACTTT; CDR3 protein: CASSLYRGRDSPLHF
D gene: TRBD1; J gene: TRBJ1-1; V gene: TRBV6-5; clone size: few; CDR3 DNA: TGTGCCAGCAGAGCGACAGGGAAGAACACTGAAGCTTTCTTT; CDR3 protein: CASRATGKNTEAFF
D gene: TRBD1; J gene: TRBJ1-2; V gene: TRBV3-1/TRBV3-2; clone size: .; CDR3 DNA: TGTGCCAGCAGCCTCAACAGGGGGATGGGTGGCTACACCTTC; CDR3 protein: CASSLNRGMGGYTF
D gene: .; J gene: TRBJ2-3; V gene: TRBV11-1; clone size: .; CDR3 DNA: TGTGCCAGCAGCTTAAACAGGCTCCCCGATACGCAGTATTTT; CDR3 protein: CASSLNRLPDTQYF
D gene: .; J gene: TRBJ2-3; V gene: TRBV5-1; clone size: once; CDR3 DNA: TGCGCCAGCAGCTCCCGGGTCAACACAGATACGCAGTATTTT; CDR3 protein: CASSSRVNTDTQYF
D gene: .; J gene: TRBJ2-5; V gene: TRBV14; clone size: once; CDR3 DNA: TGTGCCAGCAGCCAATTTACAGGGAATTGGGAGACCCAGTACTTC; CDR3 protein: CASSQFTGNWETQYF
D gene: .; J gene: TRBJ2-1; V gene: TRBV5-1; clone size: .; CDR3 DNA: TGCGCCAGCAGCTTGGAAGGGGGTTGGGAGCAGTTCTTC; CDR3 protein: CASSLEGGWEQFF
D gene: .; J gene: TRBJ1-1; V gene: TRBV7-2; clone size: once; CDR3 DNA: TGTGCCAGCAGCTTAGCGGGCCCGGGGGACACTGAAGCTTTCTTT; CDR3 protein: CASSLAGPGDTEAFF
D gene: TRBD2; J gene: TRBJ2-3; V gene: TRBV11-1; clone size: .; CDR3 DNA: TGTGCCAGCAGCTTGTTACGGGAGGGCCGGGATACGCAGTATTTT; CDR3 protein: CASSLLREGRDTQYF